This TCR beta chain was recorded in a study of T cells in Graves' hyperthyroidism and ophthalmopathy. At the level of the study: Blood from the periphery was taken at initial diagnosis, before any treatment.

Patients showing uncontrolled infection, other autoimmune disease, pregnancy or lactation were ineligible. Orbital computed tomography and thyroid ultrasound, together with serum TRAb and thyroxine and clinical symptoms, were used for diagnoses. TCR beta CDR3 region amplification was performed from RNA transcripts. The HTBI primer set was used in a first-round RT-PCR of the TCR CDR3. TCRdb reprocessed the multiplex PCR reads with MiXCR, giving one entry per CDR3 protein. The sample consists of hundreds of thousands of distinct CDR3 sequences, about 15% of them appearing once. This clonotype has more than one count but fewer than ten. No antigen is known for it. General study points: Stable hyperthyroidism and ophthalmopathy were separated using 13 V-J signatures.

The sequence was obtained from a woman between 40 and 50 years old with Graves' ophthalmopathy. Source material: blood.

The CDR3 coding sequence is TGTGCCAGCAGCCTGTTGACTAGGTCCTACGAGCAGTACTTC. The encoded protein is CASSLLTRSYEQYF. V gene TRBV11-2 combines with J gene TRBJ2-7; D may be TRBD2 (6 bases). The CDR3 is 14 amino acids. The germline gives CDR1 SGHAT, CDR2 FQNNGV. Trimming took 5 bases from V and 1 from J, leaving 12 bases between them.